The sequence of this T cell receptor (beta chain) was determined in a study of CD8+ T cells in alopecia areata. Sequencing templates came from extracted RNA that was reverse transcribed into cDNA. Clones were sequenced by immunoSEQ multiplex PCR, and TCRdb holds only the in-frame ones, with some missing. In the table there are 150,000 or so clones, roughly two thirds of which are singletons. This clone has just a few counts. The treatment was: oral pan-JAK inhibitor, 5-10 mg twice daily. Sample: CD4+ T cells sorted from blood, taken at week 4, from a patient treated with tofacitinib. The sequence was collected from a human donor with alopecia areata.

CDR3 in amino acids: CASSRTGVEAFF. The DNA for the CDR3 is TGTGCCAGCAGTCGGACGGGGGTTGAAGCTTTCTTT. This chain connects TRBV6-5 to TRBJ1-1; D perhaps matches TRBD1 (5 bases). Germline loops: CDR1 MNHEY, CDR2 SVGAGI. The length of the CDR3 is 12 residues. Deletions cut 5 bases from V and 7 bases from J, with 11 bases between.